The clone carrying this T cell receptor beta chain was counted a few times. The data derive from a study of PD-1 blockade in classical Hodgkin lymphoma. This CDR3 is 15 amino acids long. V lost 0 bases, J lost 5 bases, and 14 bases lay in between. CDR1 is SGHRS and CDR2 is YFSETQ in the germline V gene. Only in-frame clones appear in the TCRdb table, and some are missing; sequencing was by immunoSEQ multiplex PCR. The sample holds several thousand clones; roughly 70% are singletons and the top ten take 45% to 50%. Indicated time point: cycle 4 day 1 (C4D1), after five to seven weeks of nivolumab. Each patient's relapse followed autologous stem cell transplantation, and brentuximab vedotin exposure varied.

The sequenced sample was peripheral blood mononuclear cells (PBMCs), obtained before the fourth cycle of nivolumab. The TCR sequence derives from a human donor with classical Hodgkin lymphoma. The chain recombines TRBV5-1 with TRBJ1-1, with a weak D call TRBD1 (6 bases). This CDR3 reads CASSLDQGMATEAFF. CDR3 sequence (DNA): TGCGCCAGCAGCTTGGACCAGGGGATGGCTACTGAAGCTTTCTTT.